This T cell receptor (beta chain) was identified during a study of CD4 T cells in relation to SARS-CoV-2 and coronaviruses. Worth noting for this clone: The antigen is undetermined.

The CDR3 covers 16 residues. V was shortened by 0 bases and J by 2 bases, with 11 bases between the two germline ends. CDR1 and CDR2 from the germline V gene are SGHVS and FNYEAQ. Before the COVID-19 pandemic, during about 2010-2018, CD4+ T cells were taken from unexposed donors. The cells were cultured for approximately 10 days before CD4+ T cells were isolated. Fresh IL-2 medium replaced half the medium on days 3 and 7. Profiling relied on immunoSEQ multiplex PCR, and the TCRdb table lists in-frame clones only, not all of them. This table holds about 19,000 clones, 60% to 85% found once. What was sequenced was CD4+ T cells from PBMCs, cultured in vitro. The chain recombines TRBV7-6 with TRBJ2-1; no reliable D call. This TCR derives from a human donor in good health. In nucleotides, the CDR3 is TGTGCCAGCAGCTTAGCGTCCGGGCGCCCCTACAATGAGCAGTTCTTC. This codes for CASSLASGRPYNEQFF.